These 15 T cell receptor beta chains were sequenced from one sample in a study of T cell clonality in common variable immunodeficiency. Study outcomes and limitations: Common variable immunodeficiency TCR beta sequences reportedly had fewer deletions and N-nucleotide insertions.

The table came from immunoSEQ multiplex PCR; TCRdb's copy has only in-frame clones and leaves some out. Singletons are absent from the sample, which has tens of thousands of clones. These TCRs' antigens remain unknown. The sample consisted of peripheral blood mononuclear cells. The receptors derive from a human donor with common variable immunodeficiency.

In this sample, this clone turned up many times. Mismatch with germline at one junction end may stem from a read error. The read comes to an end 3 residues before the CDR3 does, leaving the germline J gene to fill in the end. The J gene is TRBJ2-3, the V gene TRBV7-7; TRBD2 agrees at 10 bases. The CDR3 has 15 residues. Germline V CDR1 and CDR2: SSHAT, FNYEAQ (reference sequence). The CDR3 protein is CASSPTSGNTDTQYF. The CDR3 DNA, read in part, is TGTGCTAGCAGCCCAACTAGCGGGAACACAGATACG.

This CDR3 reads CASSFEGATTNEQYF. The sequenced part of the CDR3 DNA is TGCGCCAGCAGCTTTGAGGGGGCAACTACCAACGAG. This chain uses TRBV5-1 with TRBJ2-7, with 7 bases matching TRBD1. The read ends 3 residues shy of where the CDR3 ends; the end is completed using the germline J gene. This CDR3 region has 15 residues. V shed 2 bases and J 5 bases; nucleotides not matched to a gene: 10. Germline V gives CDR1 SGHRS, CDR2 YFSETQ.

This clone occurred many times. Read sequence stops 3 residues before the CDR3 end, and the germline J gene provides the missing end. This rearrangement joins TRBV29-1 to TRBJ1-1; no clear D. Germline V gene lookup returns CDR1 SQVTM and CDR2 ANQGSEA. The CDR3 loop spans 15 amino acids. The V end lost 4 bases, the J end lost 0 bases, and 15 bases lay between the germline ends. The CDR3 is CSVGSMGSMNTEAFF. Incomplete CDR3 DNA: TGCAGCGTTGGATCGATGGGCAGCATGAACACTGAA. The full variable domain, rest sourced from reference TRBV29-1 and TRBJ1-1, is SAVISQKPSRDICQRGTSLTIQCQVDSQVTMMFWYRQQPGQSLTLIATANQGSEATYESGFVIDKFPISRPNLTFSTLTVSNMSPEDSSIYLCSVGSMGSMNTEAFFGQGTRLTVV.

The sample holds a few counts of this clone. The read finishes 3 residues shy of the CDR3 end, and the germline J gene is used to complete it. The V gene is TRBV6-1, the J gene TRBJ1-4; TRBD1 is a possible D gene (5 bases). Germline V gene sequence: CDR1 MNHNS, CDR2 SASEGT. The ends were cut back, 0 bases at V and 7 bases at J, with 18 bases in the middle. The CDR3 loop spans 17 amino acids. CDR3 DNA (partial): TGTGCCAGCAGTGAAGCGGAAGGGGTTAGGTCCGGTGAAAAA. Its translation: CASSEAEGVRSGEK. The CDR3 as a whole reads CASSEAEGVRSGEKLFF.

This clone was detected a few times. The read terminates 3 residues before the CDR3 end, so the remaining end is supplied by the germline J gene. The chain joins TRBV7-6 to TRBJ2-7, with TRBD1 matching over 10 bases. V dropped 7 bases and J dropped 1; count of bases not matched to a gene: 4. There are 14 residues in the CDR3. The germline gives CDR1 SGHVS, CDR2 FNYEAQ. Partial CDR3 DNA: TGTGCCAGCACTCCGGGACAGGGGTCCTACGAG. Its protein is CASTPGQGSYE. In full, the CDR3 reads CASTPGQGSYEQYF.

Comment on this clone: The CDR3 extends 3 residues past the end of the read, so its final part is completed from the germline J gene. The genes are TRBV6-1 and TRBJ2-1; possibly TRBD1 for D (6 bases). Germline V gives CDR1 MNHNS, CDR2 SASEGT. The CDR3 runs to 14 residues. V lost 2 bases to trimming and J lost 4 bases, with 9 bases between them. CDR3 amino acids: CASSETGMYNEQFF. The CDR3 bases that were read are TGTGCCAGCAGTGAAACAGGGATGTACAATGAG.

This clone was seen only a few times. The read terminates 3 residues ahead of where the CDR3 ends, so the germline J gene completes it. The chain has TRBV18 and TRBJ1-1, with D possibly being TRBD1 (5 bases). The CDR3 extends over 16 amino acids. Trimming took off 2 bases at V and 6 bases at J, with 19 bases between the two ends. CDR1 KGHSH and CDR2 LQKENI come from the germline V gene. CDR3 bases read: TGTGCCAGCTCACCAGAATCGGAGGGGCTTAAGCCTGAA. This codes for CASSPESEGLKPE. The full CDR3 is CASSPESEGLKPEAFF.

Details on this clone: The read terminates 3 residues before the CDR3 end, so the remaining end is supplied by the germline J gene. V gene TRBV19 combines with J gene TRBJ1-2; 7 bases map to TRBD1. CDR1 is LNHDA and CDR2 is SQIVND in the germline V gene (reference sequence). The CDR3 sequence is 14 residues long. J lost 4 bases, V lost 3 bases, and 5 bases had no gene match. The part of the CDR3 DNA that was read is TGTGCCAGTAGTATGAGGGACAGTAGCTATGGC. This sequence encodes CASSMRDSSYG. The entire CDR3 reads CASSMRDSSYGYTF.

There are many counts of this clone. The CDR3 end falls 3 residues outside the read, so it is completed with the germline J gene. This rearrangement joins TRBV7-9 to TRBJ1-2; no firm D call. The germline V gene has CDR1 SEHNR and CDR2 FQNEAQ (reference sequence). The CDR3 has 11 amino acids. The DNA read from the CDR3 is TGTGCCAGCAGCTATGGACTGGGC. As protein: CASSYGLG. The whole CDR3 sequence is CASSYGLGYTF.

This clone was found many times. The sequence runs out 3 residues before the end of the CDR3; the remainder is reconstructed from the germline J gene. This rearrangement joins TRBV30 to TRBJ2-7; no firm D call. Trimming shortened V by 1 base and J by 6 bases, and 7 bases separated the two germline ends. The germline gives CDR1 GTSNPN, CDR2 SVGIG (reference sequence). This CDR3 contains 11 residues. Partial CDR3 DNA: TGTGCCTGGAGTGATGAGCGCGAG. It encodes CAWSDERE. The complete CDR3 protein is CAWSDEREQYF.

Details on this clone: From the germline J gene comes the end of the CDR3, since the read stops 3 residues before it. The chain is built from TRBV2 and TRBJ1-6; 7 bases are a match to TRBD1. Germline CDR1 reads SNHLY; CDR2 reads FYNNEI. The CDR3 totals 14 residues. The V segment lost 4 bases and the J segment 9 bases; nucleotides outside the gene matches: 6. CDR3 residues: CASSGTRGSSPLHF. The part of the CDR3 DNA that was read is TGTGCCAGCAGTGGAACCAGGGGGAGTTCACCC.

To note about this clone: The read comes to an end 3 residues before the CDR3 does, leaving the germline J gene to fill in the end. The rearrangement joins TRBV18 to TRBJ1-5; D possibly corresponds to TRBD1 (5 bases). The CDR3 loop spans 14 amino acids. The germline V gene encodes CDR1 KGHSH and CDR2 LQKENI. Trimming stripped 1 base from V and 4 bases from J, with 8 bases between. CDR3 DNA, as far as it was read: TGTGCCAGCTCACCACAAGGGGTTAATCAGCCC. The encoded protein is CASSPQGVNQP. The CDR3, in full, reads CASSPQGVNQPQHF.

This clone was seen a few times. The read stops 3 residues short of the end of the CDR3; the missing end is completed from the germline J gene. The chain combines TRBV30 with TRBJ1-3; no definite D call. Trimming shortened V by 4 bases and J by 0 bases, and 22 bases separated the two germline ends. Germline V gene sequence: CDR1 GTSNPN, CDR2 SVGIG (reference sequence). The CDR3 length is 18 residues. The CDR3 protein is CAWTFPRAASTSGNTIYF. The CDR3 DNA, read in part, is TGTGCCTGGACCTTCCCGAGGGCAGCCAGTACCTCTGGAAACACC.

Concerning this clone itself: The CDR3 end falls 3 residues outside the read, so it is completed with the germline J gene. V and J are TRBV20-1 and TRBJ1-6, with 11 nucleotides matching TRBD1. V gave up 6 bases and J gave up 7 bases; unmatched junction bases: 5. The length of the CDR3 is 14 residues. Germline V lookup: CDR1 DFQATT, CDR2 SNEGSKA (reference sequence). CDR3 amino acids: CSATRTGGNSPLHF. Incomplete CDR3 DNA: TGCAGTGCCACACGGACAGGGGGCAATTCACCC.

This clone was detected many times. Read data end 3 residues before the CDR3 end; the end is taken from the germline J gene. The chain joins TRBV2 to TRBJ1-1, with TRBD1 matching 7 bases. Per germline, CDR1 SNHLY and CDR2 FYNNEI. Trimming took 6 bases from V and 0 from J; bases not matched to a gene: 4. The CDR3 is 14 amino acids. The CDR3: CASRLQGMNTEAFF. The covered CDR3 bases are TGTGCCAGCAGGCTACAGGGGATGAACACTGAA.